This is a list of T cell receptor beta chains from one sample in a study of T cell changes during pregnancy in multiple sclerosis. Measured with immunoSEQ multiplex PCR; TCRdb has only the in-frame clones, and not every one. This table has about 79,000 clones, 75% to 95% appearing once. Material: CD4+ T cells from peripheral blood mononuclear cells, obtained in the second trimester of pregnancy. These receptors were taken from a female donor with multiple sclerosis, enrolled in a pregnancy study. Each CDR3 is given with its conserved first and last residue. A D gene is named only where the DNA matches it firmly. Only part of the rows carry a size: once, few, many, or a class if the clone is expanded.

j_call: TRBJ1-2
clone_size: once
v_call: TRBV7-3
d_call: -
cdr3_aa: CASSPHGQPNYGYTF
cdr3_nt: TGTGCCAGCAGCCCCCATGGACAGCCTAACTATGGCTACACCTTC

j_call: TRBJ1-2
clone_size: -
v_call: TRBV7-2
d_call: TRBD1
cdr3_aa: CASSPQGWSGYTF
cdr3_nt: TGTGCCAGCAGCCCACAGGGGTGGAGTGGCTACACCTTC

j_call: TRBJ1-1
clone_size: -
v_call: TRBV5-1
d_call: -
cdr3_aa: CASSLRGSNRIMNTEAFF
cdr3_nt: TGCGCCAGCAGCTTGAGGGGCTCAAACAGGATTATGAACACTGAAGCTTTCTTT

j_call: TRBJ2-7
clone_size: -
v_call: TRBV19
d_call: TRBD2
cdr3_aa: CASSILGAGGAYEQYF
cdr3_nt: TGTGCCAGTAGTATCCTCGGTGCGGGAGGGGCCTACGAGCAGTACTTC

j_call: TRBJ2-1
clone_size: -
v_call: TRBV19
d_call: TRBD2
cdr3_aa: CASSRLANNEQFF
cdr3_nt: TGTGCCAGTAGCCGACTAGCGAACAATGAGCAGTTCTTC

j_call: TRBJ2-2
clone_size: -
v_call: TRBV4-1
d_call: TRBD1
cdr3_aa: CASSQADRVGSTGELFF
cdr3_nt: TGCGCCAGCAGCCAAGCGGACAGGGTCGGTAGCACCGGGGAGCTGTTTTTT

j_call: TRBJ1-2
clone_size: few
v_call: TRBV27
d_call: -
cdr3_aa: CASSQMAGYGYTF
cdr3_nt: TGTGCCAGCAGCCAAATGGCTGGTTATGGCTACACCTTC

j_call: TRBJ2-7
clone_size: -
v_call: TRBV7-2
d_call: -
cdr3_aa: CASSRGWLNEQYF
cdr3_nt: TGTGCCAGCAGCAGGGGGTGGCTGAACGAGCAGTACTTC

j_call: TRBJ2-2
clone_size: -
v_call: TRBV5-1
d_call: -
cdr3_aa: CASSLVGRNTGELFF
cdr3_nt: TGCGCCAGCAGCTTGGTGGGGCGGAACACCGGGGAGCTGTTTTTT

j_call: TRBJ1-1
clone_size: -
v_call: TRBV14
d_call: -
cdr3_aa: CASSLATNTEAFF
cdr3_nt: TGTGCCAGCAGCTTAGCAACGAACACTGAAGCTTTCTTT

j_call: TRBJ1-3
clone_size: -
v_call: TRBV9
d_call: TRBD1
cdr3_aa: CASSEGQVGNTIYF
cdr3_nt: TGTGCCAGCAGCGAAGGACAGGTTGGAAACACCATATATTTT

j_call: TRBJ1-2
clone_size: -
v_call: TRBV14
d_call: TRBD1
cdr3_aa: CASSHPGTGPPNYGYTF
cdr3_nt: TGTGCCAGCAGCCATCCCGGGACAGGGCCCCCTAACTATGGCTACACCTTC

j_call: TRBJ2-6
clone_size: -
v_call: TRBV30
d_call: -
cdr3_aa: CAWSLQGGTGANVLTF
cdr3_nt: TGTGCCTGGAGTTTACAGGGTGGAACTGGGGCCAACGTCCTGACTTTC

j_call: TRBJ1-2
clone_size: -
v_call: TRBV7-2
d_call: TRBD1
cdr3_aa: CASSPFGGQGARGYTF
cdr3_nt: TGTGCCAGCAGCCCGTTTGGGGGTCAGGGGGCGCGGGGCTACACCTTC

j_call: TRBJ1-6
clone_size: -
v_call: TRBV6-1
d_call: -
cdr3_aa: CAAQGPHSPLHF
cdr3_nt: TGTGCCGCCCAGGGGCCTCATTCACCCCTCCACTTT

j_call: TRBJ2-7
clone_size: -
v_call: TRBV9
d_call: TRBD2
cdr3_aa: CASSVGTSGTYEQYF
cdr3_nt: TGTGCCAGCAGCGTAGGGACTAGCGGGACCTACGAGCAGTACTTC

j_call: TRBJ1-1
clone_size: -
v_call: TRBV5-1
d_call: TRBD1
cdr3_aa: CASSLDRGTEAFF
cdr3_nt: TGCGCCAGCAGCTTGGACAGGGGCACTGAAGCTTTCTTT

j_call: TRBJ2-3
clone_size: -
v_call: TRBV5-6
d_call: -
cdr3_aa: CASSLSQLGGQYF
cdr3_nt: TGTGCCAGCAGCTTAAGTCAGCTGGGGGGGCAGTATTTT

j_call: TRBJ2-7
clone_size: -
v_call: TRBV5-1
d_call: TRBD1
cdr3_aa: CASSSRTGTYEQYF
cdr3_nt: TGCGCCAGCAGCTCTCGGACAGGGACCTACGAGCAGTACTTC

j_call: TRBJ1-3
clone_size: -
v_call: TRBV19
d_call: -
cdr3_aa: CASNGAGLGNTIYF
cdr3_nt: TGTGCCAGTAATGGGGCAGGCCTCGGAAACACCATATATTTT

j_call: TRBJ1-5
clone_size: -
v_call: TRBV28
d_call: -
cdr3_aa: CASNRDMNQPQHF
cdr3_nt: TGTGCCAGCAACAGGGACATGAATCAGCCCCAGCATTTT

j_call: TRBJ1-6
clone_size: -
v_call: TRBV5-4
d_call: TRBD1
cdr3_aa: CASSLRTGDNSPLHF
cdr3_nt: TGTGCCAGCAGCTTGAGGACAGGGGATAATTCACCCCTCCACTTT

j_call: TRBJ1-2
clone_size: -
v_call: TRBV30
d_call: TRBD1
cdr3_aa: CAWKDRAYGYTF
cdr3_nt: TGTGCCTGGAAGGACAGGGCCTATGGCTACACCTTC

j_call: TRBJ1-1
clone_size: -
v_call: TRBV27
d_call: TRBD1
cdr3_aa: CASSGKQGAWATEAFF
cdr3_nt: TGTGCCAGCAGTGGGAAACAGGGGGCATGGGCCACTGAAGCTTTCTTT

j_call: TRBJ1-1
clone_size: -
v_call: TRBV29-1
d_call: -
cdr3_aa: CSVLGGAGYTEAFF
cdr3_nt: TGCAGCGTCCTCGGAGGGGCGGGGTACACTGAAGCTTTCTTT

j_call: TRBJ1-1
clone_size: -
v_call: TRBV7-9
d_call: -
cdr3_aa: CASSPQTGMNTEAFF
cdr3_nt: TGTGCCAGCAGCCCTCAAACAGGGATGAACACTGAAGCTTTCTTT

j_call: TRBJ2-7
clone_size: -
v_call: TRBV28
d_call: -
cdr3_aa: CASTKVSPSYEQYF
cdr3_nt: TGTGCCAGCACCAAGGTTAGCCCTTCCTACGAGCAGTACTTC

j_call: TRBJ1-5
clone_size: -
v_call: TRBV7-2
d_call: -
cdr3_aa: CASSLVVNQPQHF
cdr3_nt: TGTGCCAGCAGCTTAGTAGTAAATCAGCCCCAGCATTTT

j_call: TRBJ2-2
clone_size: -
v_call: TRBV5-1
d_call: TRBD2
cdr3_aa: CASSLLAGATNTGELFF
cdr3_nt: TGCGCCAGCAGCTTACTAGCGGGAGCCACGAACACCGGGGAGCTGTTTTTT

j_call: TRBJ1-2
clone_size: -
v_call: TRBV7-8
d_call: -
cdr3_aa: CASSLGRQGYGYTF
cdr3_nt: TGTGCCAGCAGCTTAGGCCGGCAGGGGTATGGCTACACCTTC

j_call: TRBJ2-5
clone_size: -
v_call: TRBV11-3
d_call: -
cdr3_aa: CASSTRPSRRETQYF
cdr3_nt: TGTGCCAGCAGCACCCGGCCTAGCCGCCGGGAGACCCAGTACTTC

j_call: TRBJ2-1
clone_size: -
v_call: TRBV6-5
d_call: -
cdr3_aa: CASSSEGGRANEQFF
cdr3_nt: TGTGCCAGCAGTTCGGAGGGAGGACGAGCCAATGAGCAGTTCTTC